A selection of T cell receptor beta chains follows, all from one sample in a study of early T cells in non-severe SARS-CoV-2 infection. MiXCR was run by TCRdb on the 5' RACE reads, yielding one entry per CDR3 protein. The table has around 81,000 distinct CDR3 sequences, 11% to 15% seen once. The sample consisted of whole blood. These receptors all come from an adult who was a healthcare worker with PCR-confirmed SARS-CoV-2 infection or an uninfected control (not recorded which). Each CDR3 is given with its conserved first and last residue. A D gene is named only where the DNA matches it firmly. Where a row states a size, it is once, few, many or the class of an expanded clone; other rows omit it.

D,size,V,J,DNA,CDR3
TRBD1,few,TRBV5-1,TRBJ2-2,TGCGCCAGCGGCCTAAACAGGGGGAACACCGGGGAGCTGTTTTTT,CASGLNRGNTGELFF
TRBD2,once,TRBV7-2,TRBJ2-7,TGTGCCAGCAGCTCAGGGGGACTAGCGGGGAAATACGAGCAGTACTTC,CASSSGGLAGKYEQYF
NA,NA,TRBV6-6,TRBJ1-2,TGTGCCAGCAGTTACCCTAGGCGGGGCGTAGGCTACACCTTC,CASSYPRRGVGYTF
TRBD1,few,TRBV18,TRBJ2-1,TGTGCCAGCTCAGCATTCCGGGACAGGCTTTACAATGAGCAGTTCTTC,CASSAFRDRLYNEQFF
NA,NA,TRBV6-5,TRBJ2-1,TGTGCCAGCAGTTCAGATTGGGGGGACTACAATGAGCAGTTCTTC,CASSSDWGDYNEQFF
TRBD1,many,TRBV15,TRBJ2-1,TGTGCCACCAGCAGCCGGGACAGGGGATCAAATGAGCAGTTCTTC,CATSSRDRGSNEQFF
NA,many,TRBV20-1,TRBJ2-1,TGCAGTGTGAGAACAGGGCTCGGGGGTGAGCAGTTCTTC,CSVRTGLGGEQFF
NA,few,TRBV5-1,TRBJ1-2,TGCGCCAGCAATGGGGCCACTCAATCTGGAGGCTACACCTTC,CASNGATQSGGYTF
NA,NA,TRBV10-3,TRBJ2-1,TGTGCCGCGGACAGCGGCTCCTACAATGAGCAGTTCTTC,CAADSGSYNEQFF
TRBD1,NA,TRBV5-1,TRBJ2-3,TGCGCCAGCAGCTTGGGACGGGACAGGGCCACAGATACGCAGTATTTT,CASSLGRDRATDTQYF
NA,few,TRBV5-4,TRBJ2-2,TGTGCCAGCAGCTTGGGACGGCAAACCGCGAACACCGGGGAGCTGTTTTTT,CASSLGRQTANTGELFF
TRBD2,few,TRBV20-1,TRBJ2-5,TGCAGTGCTAGGGGATATAGCGGGGGGAGCCAAGAGACCCAGTACTTC,CSARGYSGGSQETQYF
NA,NA,TRBV3-2,TRBJ2-7,TGTGCCAGCAGCCAAGGGGTGTTATTTCCCTACGAGCAGTACTTC,CASSQGVLFPYEQYF
TRBD1,NA,TRBV7-9,TRBJ2-7,TGTGCCAGCAGCCGAACAGGGGGCGATCGGGCCTACGAGCAGTACTTC,CASSRTGGDRAYEQYF
TRBD1,NA,TRBV24-1,TRBJ1-1,TGTGCCACCATTAGGACAGGGACAACTGAAGCTTTCTTT,CATIRTGTTEAFF
NA,few,TRBV20-1,TRBJ2-7,TGCAGTGCTAGAACCCCGGTTGGGAACTACGACGAGCAGTACTTC,CSARTPVGNYDEQYF
NA,few,TRBV7-2,TRBJ1-1,TGTGCCAGCAGCTCGACAGCCCCACTGAACACTGAAGCTTTCTTT,CASSSTAPLNTEAFF
TRBD1,NA,TRBV6-5,TRBJ1-5,TGTGCCAGCAGACCGACAGGGGATCAGCCCCAGCATTTT,CASRPTGDQPQHF
NA,NA,TRBV20-1,TRBJ1-6,TGCAGTGCTAGAGCCGGACACGTTAATTCACCCCTCCACTTT,CSARAGHVNSPLHF
TRBD1,NA,TRBV20-1,TRBJ1-2,TGCAGTGCTAGTTCGGGACAGATCCCTGGCTACACCTTC,CSASSGQIPGYTF
NA,many,TRBV29-1,TRBJ2-4,TGCAGCGTTGAAGATCCAGTGGCAGGAAAAAACATTCAGTACTTC,CSVEDPVAGKNIQYF
NA,few,TRBV2,TRBJ2-1,TGTGCCAGCATGCCCTACAATGAGCAGTTCTTC,CASMPYNEQFF
NA,NA,TRBV3-1,TRBJ2-3,TGTGCCAGCAGCCTGGGAGCTGCAGATACGCAGTATTTT,CASSLGAADTQYF
NA,NA,TRBV20-1,TRBJ1-1,TGCAGTGCTAGTTTGGGAGGGATTGGCACTGAAGCTTTCTTT,CSASLGGIGTEAFF
NA,few,TRBV30,TRBJ1-2,TGTGCCTGGAGTGTACTGGGAAGGTATGGCTACACCTTC,CAWSVLGRYGYTF
NA,NA,TRBV20-1,TRBJ2-7,TGCAGTGCTAAAAGAACGGGCCTGACCTACGAGCAGTACTTC,CSAKRTGLTYEQYF
TRBD1,few,TRBV12-3/TRBV12-4,TRBJ1-4,TGTGCCAGCACTACCTTACAGGGGATCAGTGAAAAACTGTTTTTT,CASTTLQGISEKLFF
TRBD2,NA,TRBV7-9,TRBJ2-5,TGTGCCAGCAGTCTAGCGGGGTACCAAGAGACCCAGTACTTC,CASSLAGYQETQYF
NA,many,TRBV28,TRBJ1-6,TGTGCCAGCAGTTACAGGACGAATTCACCCCTCCACTTT,CASSYRTNSPLHF
NA,few,TRBV5-1,TRBJ1-1,TGCGCCAGCAGCTTGCGGGAGTTCACTGAAGCTTTCTTT,CASSLREFTEAFF
TRBD1,NA,TRBV6-6,TRBJ1-1,TGTGCCAGCAGTTACTCGGGACAGGCGACCAATGAAGCTTTCTTT,CASSYSGQATNEAFF
TRBD1,NA,TRBV19,TRBJ1-5,TGTGCCAGTAGTAATTTTGGCAGGGGGATTGGTCAGCCCCAGCATTTT,CASSNFGRGIGQPQHF
TRBD1,few,TRBV28,TRBJ2-7,TGTGCCAGCAGTTCCGTCCCGGGACAGGGGTACTTCTACGAGCAGTACTTC,CASSSVPGQGYFYEQYF
NA,few,TRBV7-9,TRBJ1-1,TGTGCCAGCAGCCCCGGCCGAGAGAACACTGAAGCTTTCTTT,CASSPGRENTEAFF
NA,few,TRBV7-2,TRBJ2-5,TGTGCCAGCTCGAGGGCGAGGGCAGAGACCCAGTACTTC,CASSRARAETQYF
TRBD1,NA,TRBV29-1,TRBJ2-3,TGCAGCGTCGAATCCCAGGGGGCGCGAGAGTATAGGACAGATACGCAGTATTTT,CSVESQGAREYRTDTQYF
NA,NA,TRBV6-2/TRBV6-3,TRBJ2-7,TGTGCCAGCAGTTACGTCGGATCTAGGGGGATGGGGGCCTACGAGCAGTACTTC,CASSYVGSRGMGAYEQYF
NA,NA,TRBV9,TRBJ1-3,TGTGCCAGCAGCGGGCCGACCTATTCTGGAAACACCATATATTTT,CASSGPTYSGNTIYF
NA,NA,TRBV19,TRBJ1-5,TGTGCCAGCGGGGGAGTCAGTGGCAATCAGCCCCAGCATTTT,CASGGVSGNQPQHF
NA,NA,TRBV12-3/TRBV12-4,TRBJ2-3,TGTGCCAGCAGTTTAGGTGGGGTTGATACGCAGTATTTT,CASSLGGVDTQYF
TRBD2,many,TRBV9,TRBJ2-6,TGTGCCAGCAGCACTACACTAGCGTCCGATGGGGCCAACGTCCTGACTTTC,CASSTTLASDGANVLTF
NA,many,TRBV6-6,TRBJ2-4,TGTGCCAGCAGTTACACAGGGTCCAAAAACATTCAGTACTTC,CASSYTGSKNIQYF
NA,few,TRBV18,TRBJ1-5,TGTGCCAGCTCACCAAGGGAGGATCAGCCCCAGCATTTT,CASSPREDQPQHF
NA,many,TRBV7-9,TRBJ1-3,TGTGCCAGCAGCCCCCCGCCATCTGGAAACACCATATATTTT,CASSPPPSGNTIYF
NA,NA,TRBV10-2,TRBJ2-5,TGCGCCAGCAGTGTCGGTCAGGTAGAGACCCAGTACTTC,CASSVGQVETQYF
NA,NA,TRBV12-3/TRBV12-4,TRBJ2-3,TGTGCCAGCAGTTCGGGGACGTTAACAGATACGCAGTATTTT,CASSSGTLTDTQYF
TRBD1,few,TRBV28,TRBJ1-6,TGTGCCAGCAGCCGCGCGGACAGGGTCGAATCACCCCTCCACTTT,CASSRADRVESPLHF
NA,few,TRBV18,TRBJ2-1,TGTGCCAGCTCACTCCGACCCATCAGCTCCTACAATGAGCAGTTCTTC,CASSLRPISSYNEQFF
NA,NA,TRBV20-1,TRBJ2-1,TGCAGTGCCCCGGACGGAGATCGCAATGAGCAGTTCTTC,CSAPDGDRNEQFF
NA,NA,TRBV28,TRBJ2-7,TGTGCCAGCAGCCCTGACACCTACGAGCAGTACTTC,CASSPDTYEQYF
NA,few,TRBV19,TRBJ1-5,TGTGCCAGTAGTTGGGGAAGCAATCAGCCCCAGCATTTT,CASSWGSNQPQHF
TRBD1,NA,TRBV18,TRBJ2-3,TGTGTCAGCTCACACGGACAGGGAACTAGCACAGATACGCAGTATTTT,CVSSHGQGTSTDTQYF
TRBD1,few,TRBV18,TRBJ1-5,TGTGCCAGCTCACCGACAGGGAGTCGGCCCCAGCATTTT,CASSPTGSRPQHF
NA,few,TRBV29-1,TRBJ1-1,TGCAGCGTTGGAGGTAGCGGCATGAACACTGAAGCTTTCTTT,CSVGGSGMNTEAFF
NA,few,TRBV3-1,TRBJ2-5,TGTGCCAGCAAGGGAGAGACCCAGTACTTC,CASKGETQYF